This T cell receptor beta chain stems from a study of T cell changes during pregnancy in multiple sclerosis. The data were produced by immunoSEQ multiplex PCR, yet TCRdb's version contains in-frame clones alone and is incomplete. In the table there are some 70,000 clones, 92% of which are singletons. The CDR3 runs 14 residues. Per germline, CDR1 SGHVS and CDR2 FQNEAQ. V lost 3 bases and J 6 bases, leaving 14 bases between the germline ends. The sequence was obtained from a female donor in good health, enrolled as a control in a pregnancy study. The V and J genes are TRBV7-8 and TRBJ1-2; TRBD1 is a possible D gene (6 bases). Sequenced here: peripheral blood, sampled in the second trimester of pregnancy. CDR3 coding DNA: TGTGCCAGCAGCTTGTATCTTGCAGGGGATGGCTACACCTTC. This gives the protein CASSLYLAGDGYTF.